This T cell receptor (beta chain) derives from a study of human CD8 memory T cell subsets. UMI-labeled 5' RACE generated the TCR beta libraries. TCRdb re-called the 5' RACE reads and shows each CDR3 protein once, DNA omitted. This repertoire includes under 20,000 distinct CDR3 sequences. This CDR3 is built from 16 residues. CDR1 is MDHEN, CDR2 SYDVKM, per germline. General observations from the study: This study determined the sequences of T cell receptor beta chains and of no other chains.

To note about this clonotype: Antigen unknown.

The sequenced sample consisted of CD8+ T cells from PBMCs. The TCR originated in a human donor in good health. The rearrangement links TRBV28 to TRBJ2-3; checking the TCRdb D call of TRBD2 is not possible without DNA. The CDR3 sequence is CASSWGTSGRTDTQYF.